Listed below are T cell receptor beta chains from one sample, sequenced in a study of shared clonotypes between healthy human individuals. Generated by immunoSEQ multiplex PCR, the TCRdb table keeps only in-frame clones and is missing some. Of about 380,000 clones in the sample, 90% to 98% were seen once. The sequencing sample was made of memory CD8+ T cells sorted from blood. The receptors were gathered from a man aged 25 to 45 in good health. Each CDR3 is given with its conserved first and last residue. Each record gives: CDR3 DNA, CDR3 protein, V gene, D gene, J gene, clone size. D genes are given only for firm matches. Clone size appears in some rows only: once, few, many, or a class for an expanded clone.

CDR3nt: TGTGCCAGCAGCGACAGATACCAAGAGACCCAGTACTTC
CDR3aa: CASSDRYQETQYF
v_gene: TRBV5-5
d_gene: -
j_gene: TRBJ2-5
abundance: -

CDR3nt: TGCAGCGTTGAGGGACGGTTGAACACTGAAGCTTTCTTT
CDR3aa: CSVEGRLNTEAFF
v_gene: TRBV29-1
d_gene: -
j_gene: TRBJ1-1
abundance: -

CDR3nt: TGTGCCACGACTCCAGGGGGCGCGAGATACGAGCAGTACTTC
CDR3aa: CATTPGGARYEQYF
v_gene: TRBV6-1
d_gene: TRBD1
j_gene: TRBJ2-7
abundance: -

CDR3nt: TGTGCCAGAAGCCCCCCGATAGCGGGCTACGAGCAGTACTTC
CDR3aa: CARSPPIAGYEQYF
v_gene: TRBV7-5
d_gene: -
j_gene: TRBJ2-7
abundance: -

CDR3nt: TGTGCCAGCAGTCTCATGGTCCTCGAGCAGTACTTC
CDR3aa: CASSLMVLEQYF
v_gene: TRBV6-1
d_gene: -
j_gene: TRBJ2-7
abundance: -

CDR3nt: TGTGCCATCAGTGAGTCTGCGCTAGCGGGAGGGTTCACAGATACGCAGTATTTT
CDR3aa: CAISESALAGGFTDTQYF
v_gene: TRBV10-3
d_gene: TRBD2
j_gene: TRBJ2-3
abundance: once

CDR3nt: TGTGCCAGCAGCCCCACCATAGGACTAGCGGCCTACGAGCAGTACTTC
CDR3aa: CASSPTIGLAAYEQYF
v_gene: TRBV2
d_gene: TRBD2
j_gene: TRBJ2-7
abundance: -

CDR3nt: TGTGCCAGCAGTGAGGGCAGACAGCCTCCGAGGTCTTTCTTT
CDR3aa: CASSEGRQPPRSFF
v_gene: TRBV6-1
d_gene: -
j_gene: TRBJ1-1
abundance: -

CDR3nt: TGTGCCAGCAGTTTAAAACGTTGGGGCTACACCTTC
CDR3aa: CASSLKRWGYTF
v_gene: TRBV28
d_gene: -
j_gene: TRBJ1-2
abundance: -

CDR3nt: TGTGCCAGCAGCTTCCCTTTCAATGAGCAGTTCTTC
CDR3aa: CASSFPFNEQFF
v_gene: TRBV7-6
d_gene: -
j_gene: TRBJ2-1
abundance: -

CDR3nt: TGCGCCAGCAGCCAAGACCCTCTTCCAGTTGGGTACGAGCAGTACTTC
CDR3aa: CASSQDPLPVGYEQYF
v_gene: TRBV4-1
d_gene: -
j_gene: TRBJ2-7
abundance: -

CDR3nt: TGTGCCAGCAGCTCTTATAGCGGGAGAGCCTACAATGAGCAGTTCTTC
CDR3aa: CASSSYSGRAYNEQFF
v_gene: TRBV7-9
d_gene: TRBD2
j_gene: TRBJ2-1
abundance: -

CDR3nt: TGCAGTGCTAGGTGGGATACGCAGTATTTT
CDR3aa: CSARWDTQYF
v_gene: TRBV20-1
d_gene: -
j_gene: TRBJ2-3
abundance: -

CDR3nt: TGTGCCAGCAGCGGGGGGACTAGCGGGTACTCCTACAATGAGCAGTTCTTC
CDR3aa: CASSGGTSGYSYNEQFF
v_gene: TRBV5-4
d_gene: TRBD2
j_gene: TRBJ2-1
abundance: -

CDR3nt: TGTGCCAGTAGTATGGACGGCTCTCTGGCCTACGAGCAGTACTTC
CDR3aa: CASSMDGSLAYEQYF
v_gene: TRBV19
d_gene: -
j_gene: TRBJ2-7
abundance: -

CDR3nt: TGTGCCAGAAGCCTTACTAGTACGCATGAGCAGTTCTTC
CDR3aa: CARSLTSTHEQFF
v_gene: TRBV5-3
d_gene: -
j_gene: TRBJ2-1
abundance: once

CDR3nt: TGTGCCTGGAGTGTACCGGGGCAGAACAATCAGCCCCAGCATTTT
CDR3aa: CAWSVPGQNNQPQHF
v_gene: TRBV30
d_gene: -
j_gene: TRBJ1-5
abundance: -

CDR3nt: TGTGCCAGCAGCCAAAACCGTGGCTACACCTTC
CDR3aa: CASSQNRGYTF
v_gene: TRBV14
d_gene: -
j_gene: TRBJ1-2
abundance: -

CDR3nt: TGCGCCAGCAGCCCTTCCATTCGACTAGCGGGAGACGAGCAGTACTTC
CDR3aa: CASSPSIRLAGDEQYF
v_gene: TRBV5-1
d_gene: TRBD2
j_gene: TRBJ2-7
abundance: -

CDR3nt: TGTGCCAGCAGGGACTGGCGGTCCCCCTTCACAGATACGCAGTATTTT
CDR3aa: CASRDWRSPFTDTQYF
v_gene: TRBV5-4
d_gene: -
j_gene: TRBJ2-3
abundance: once

CDR3nt: TGTGCCGGCGGGGGACAGGCTAATCAGCCCCAGCATTTT
CDR3aa: CAGGGQANQPQHF
v_gene: TRBV6-6
d_gene: TRBD1
j_gene: TRBJ1-5
abundance: -

CDR3nt: TGTGCCCTTCACCCTACAGGGATAATGTCGAACACTGAAGCTTTCTTT
CDR3aa: CALHPTGIMSNTEAFF
v_gene: TRBV10-3
d_gene: -
j_gene: TRBJ1-1
abundance: -